This T cell receptor (beta chain) is from a study of vaccination effects on CD4 cells after COVID-19. The wider study: The study sampled a couple of convalescent patients 16 days and one week before vaccination.

A few counts support this clone. Its cognate antigen is unknown. This CDR3 has 12 residues. The V and J ends lost 3 bases and 7 bases, in that order; junction bases with no gene match: 1. CDR1 is ENHRY, CDR2 SYGVKD, per germline. Sequencing was performed with immunoSEQ multiplex PCR; in TCRdb, only in-frame clones are kept and a portion is missing. This sample has more than 60,000 clones, with approximately 72% found just once. After more than 9 days in culture, the CD4+ T cells were isolated. This person caught SARS-CoV-2 sometime from March to December 2020, and PCR testing confirmed the infection. This clonotype was sampled from a human donor who had a prior SARS-CoV-2 infection. The chain combines TRBV10-3 with TRBJ1-2, with 8 bases aligning to TRBD1. This material consisted of CD4+ T cells from PBMCs cultured without peptide, taken before COVID-19 vaccination. CDR3 in amino acids: CAISDRGLGYTF. Here the CDR3 DNA reads TGTGCCATCAGTGACAGGGGGCTTGGCTACACCTTC.